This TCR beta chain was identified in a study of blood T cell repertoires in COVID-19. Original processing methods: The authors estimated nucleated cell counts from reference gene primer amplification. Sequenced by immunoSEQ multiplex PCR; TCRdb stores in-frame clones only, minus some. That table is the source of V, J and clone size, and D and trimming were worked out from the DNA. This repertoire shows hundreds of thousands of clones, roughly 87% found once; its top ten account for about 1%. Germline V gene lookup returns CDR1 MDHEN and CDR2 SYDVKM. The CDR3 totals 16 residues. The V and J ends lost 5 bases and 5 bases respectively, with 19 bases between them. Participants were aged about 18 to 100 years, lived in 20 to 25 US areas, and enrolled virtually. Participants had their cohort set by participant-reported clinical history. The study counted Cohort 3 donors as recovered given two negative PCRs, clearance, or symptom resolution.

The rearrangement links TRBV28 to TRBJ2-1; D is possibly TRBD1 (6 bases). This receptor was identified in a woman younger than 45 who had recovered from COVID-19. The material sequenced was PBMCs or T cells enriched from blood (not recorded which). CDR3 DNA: TGTGCCAGCAGTCCCTCCGCAGGGGAAGTGAACAATGAGCAGTTCTTC. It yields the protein CASSPSAGEVNNEQFF.